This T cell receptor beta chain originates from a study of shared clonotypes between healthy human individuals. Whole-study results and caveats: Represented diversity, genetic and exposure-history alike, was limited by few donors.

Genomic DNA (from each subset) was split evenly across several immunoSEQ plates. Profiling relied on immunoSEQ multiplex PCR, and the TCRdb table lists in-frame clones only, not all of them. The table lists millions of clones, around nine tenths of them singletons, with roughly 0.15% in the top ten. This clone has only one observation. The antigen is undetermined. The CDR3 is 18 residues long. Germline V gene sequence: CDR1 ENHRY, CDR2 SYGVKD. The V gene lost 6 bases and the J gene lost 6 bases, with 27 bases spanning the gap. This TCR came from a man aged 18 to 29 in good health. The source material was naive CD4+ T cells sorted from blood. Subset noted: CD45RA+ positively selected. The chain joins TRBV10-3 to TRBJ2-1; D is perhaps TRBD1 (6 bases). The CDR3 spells CAISPEIRRTGLSNEQFF. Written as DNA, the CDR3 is TGTGCCATCAGCCCCGAAATTAGGCGTACAGGGTTGAGCAATGAGCAGTTCTTC.